This TCR beta chain came from a study of cytomegalovirus exposure and HLA in healthy donors. Study at large: Assignment to the Caucasian-associated ancestry cluster applied to about 80% of the approximately 380 genotyped donors.

The PCR was carried out with 60 Vbeta primers and 13 Jbeta primers. The data were produced by immunoSEQ multiplex PCR, yet TCRdb's version contains in-frame clones alone and is incomplete. This table holds roughly 80,000 clones, roughly 74% found once. This clone occurred once. The target antigen is unknown. Study results and caveats: Presence/absence analysis assumed near-uniform sequencing depth across donors. The study carried out a later analysis of TCR beta sequences. It associated 16,951 of them with specific HLA alleles at a false discovery rate of 0.05. A list of approximately 150 TCR beta chains associated with cytomegalovirus was given.

In germline, CDR1 is MNHNS, CDR2 SASEGT. After removal of 3 bases from V and 8 bases from J, the junction contained 4 bases not matched to a gene. The CDR3 sequence is 14 residues long. Sequencing was carried out using PBMCs. The TCR was taken from a man aged 35 to 55 in good health and CMV-seronegative. The chain carries TRBV6-1 and TRBJ1-2; 12 nucleotides align to TRBD1. CDR3 bases: TGTGCCAGCAGTGAGGGACAGGGGGCGCGGGGCTACACCTTC. Protein sequence: CASSEGQGARGYTF.